The source of this TCR beta chain is a study of T cells expressing NK-cell markers. About the research overall: Eight donors were sequenced, of whom seven were HCMV-seropositive, while the remaining one was HCMV-seronegative.

TCRdb reanalyzed the 5' RACE reads and collapses them to one entry per CDR3 protein, without DNA. With over 100,000 distinct CDR3 sequences in the sample, the ten largest clones hold roughly 18%. Germline values: CDR1 SGHTA, CDR2 FQGNSA. This CDR3 spans 14 amino acids. This chain uses TRBV7-2 with TRBJ2-7; TCRdb reports TRBD2, a call that lacks DNA to check it against. This TCR came from a woman between 18 and 75 years old in good health. The source material was blood T cells: a sorted CD56 or NKG2C T cell subset, CD4+ or CD8+ T cells, or bulk PBMC T cells (not recorded which). The CDR3 loop reads CASSSGLSPYEQYF.